These T cell receptor beta chains were read from a single sample in a study of beta chain features in type 1 diabetes. The assay was immunoSEQ multiplex PCR, and TCRdb's table has in-frame clones only and misses some. In the table there are about 450,000 clones, approximately 10% of which are singletons. The specimen sequenced was naive CD4+ T cells from blood. Source of these receptors: a woman in her late teens or twenties in good health. The CDR3 runs from the conserved cysteine through the conserved F or W. A D gene is named only where the DNA matches it firmly. Where a row states a size, it is once, few, many or the class of an expanded clone; other rows omit it.

size: .
J: TRBJ2-1
length: 14
V: TRBV2
D: .
DNA: TGTGCCAGCAGTGCAACGACAGGGAGGAATGAGCAGTTCTTC
CDR3: CASSATTGRNEQFF

size: .
J: TRBJ2-7
length: 16
V: TRBV19
D: TRBD2
DNA: TGTGCCAGTAGTATTGGGCCGGGGGGAACTACCTACGAGCAGTACTTC
CDR3: CASSIGPGGTTYEQYF

size: few
J: TRBJ2-1
length: 14
V: TRBV15
D: TRBD2
DNA: TGTGCCACCAGCAGATTAGCGGGGGGATATGAGCAGTTCTTC
CDR3: CATSRLAGGYEQFF

size: .
J: TRBJ2-6
length: 14
V: TRBV25-1
D: .
DNA: TGTGCCAGCAGTGACCCTTCTGGGGCCAACGTCCTGACTTTC
CDR3: CASSDPSGANVLTF

size: few
J: TRBJ2-3
length: 14
V: TRBV9
D: .
DNA: TGTGCCAGCAGCGTAATGTCGACCCGCGATACGCAGTATTTT
CDR3: CASSVMSTRDTQYF

size: .
J: TRBJ2-5
length: 15
V: TRBV2
D: .
DNA: TGTGCCAGCAGTGACGAGACAGCTTACCAAGAGACCCAGTACTTC
CDR3: CASSDETAYQETQYF

size: .
J: TRBJ1-4
length: 12
V: TRBV6-5
D: .
DNA: TGTGCCAGCAGTTACTCCGAGGGAAAACTGTTTTTT
CDR3: CASSYSEGKLFF

size: .
J: TRBJ2-5
length: 12
V: TRBV5-5
D: .
DNA: TGTGCCAGCAGCTTGGGGCGAGAGACCCAGTACTTC
CDR3: CASSLGRETQYF

size: few
J: TRBJ2-5
length: 17
V: TRBV9
D: .
DNA: TGTGCCAGCAGCGTAGGGGCTTTAGGGACAAACCAAGAGACCCAGTACTTC
CDR3: CASSVGALGTNQETQYF

size: few
J: TRBJ1-1
length: 15
V: TRBV5-4
D: .
DNA: TGTGCCACGAGGGTTTCTACAATGACGAACACTGAAGCTTTCTTT
CDR3: CATRVSTMTNTEAFF

size: .
J: TRBJ2-1
length: 14
V: TRBV7-9
D: .
DNA: TGTGCCAGCAGCTTAGGGCAAGACTACAATGAGCAGTTCTTC
CDR3: CASSLGQDYNEQFF

size: .
J: TRBJ2-3
length: 14
V: TRBV7-9
D: .
DNA: TGTGCCAGCAGCCCCCGGGGAATGGAAGATACGCAGTATTTT
CDR3: CASSPRGMEDTQYF

size: .
J: TRBJ1-4
length: 15
V: TRBV15
D: .
DNA: TGTGCCACCAGCGGGGCACAGGGAGGAAGAGAAAAACTGTTTTTT
CDR3: CATSGAQGGREKLFF

size: .
J: TRBJ2-5
length: 12
V: TRBV27
D: TRBD2
DNA: TGTGCCTCCGGACTAGCGCTAGAGACCCAGTACTTC
CDR3: CASGLALETQYF

size: few
J: TRBJ2-2
length: 15
V: TRBV29-1
D: TRBD1
DNA: TGCAGCGTCCGCCCCCGGGACAGGGGAACCGGGGAGCTGTTTTTT
CDR3: CSVRPRDRGTGELFF

size: few
J: TRBJ2-5
length: 19
V: TRBV15
D: TRBD1
DNA: TGTGCCACCAGCAGAGATCCTAAGTTACAGGGGGCCTTCACAGAGACCCAGTACTTC
CDR3: CATSRDPKLQGAFTETQYF

size: few
J: TRBJ2-3
length: 17
V: TRBV7-2
D: TRBD2
DNA: TGTGCCAGCAGCTTAGTGTCTAGCGGGTCATACACAGATACGCAGTATTTT
CDR3: CASSLVSSGSYTDTQYF

size: .
J: TRBJ2-3
length: 14
V: TRBV25-1
D: TRBD1
DNA: TGTGCCAGCAACAAAGGACAGGTTCGAGATACGCAGTATTTT
CDR3: CASNKGQVRDTQYF

size: .
J: TRBJ2-2
length: 12
V: TRBV15
D: .
DNA: TGTGCCACCAGCAGAGATGCCGGGGAGCTGTTTTTT
CDR3: CATSRDAGELFF

size: few
J: TRBJ2-3
length: 15
V: TRBV2
D: TRBD1
DNA: TGTGCCAGCAGGCTCCCGGGACAGGGCTCAGATACGCAGTATTTT
CDR3: CASRLPGQGSDTQYF

size: .
J: TRBJ1-2
length: 15
V: TRBV9
D: .
DNA: TGTGCCAGCAGCTTAAGGACAAGTCTTAACTATGGCTACACCTTC
CDR3: CASSLRTSLNYGYTF

size: .
J: TRBJ1-2
length: 17
V: TRBV19
D: .
DNA: TGTGCCAGTAGTCCCTCAAAACGTCGGGTGAAGGACTATGGCTACACCTTC
CDR3: CASSPSKRRVKDYGYTF

size: few
J: TRBJ1-3
length: 14
V: TRBV7-6
D: .
DNA: TGTGCCAGCAGCTTAGCCCCATCTGGAAACACCATATATTTT
CDR3: CASSLAPSGNTIYF

size: few
J: TRBJ2-6
length: 15
V: TRBV7-2
D: .
DNA: TGTGCCAGCAGCGCCCGTTGGTCTGGGGCCAACGTCCTGACTTTC
CDR3: CASSARWSGANVLTF

size: .
J: TRBJ1-1
length: 14
V: TRBV5-4
D: .
DNA: TGTGCCAGCAGCTTGGAAAGGGGTAAAACTGAAGCTTTCTTT
CDR3: CASSLERGKTEAFF

size: few
J: TRBJ1-6
length: 15
V: TRBV18
D: .
DNA: TGTGCCAGCTCACGAACCGATACGGTTAATTCACCCCTCCACTTT
CDR3: CASSRTDTVNSPLHF